A selection of T cell receptor beta chains follows, all from one sample in a study of CD8+ T cells in alopecia areata. Assay: immunoSEQ multiplex PCR; the TCRdb copy retains only in-frame clones and omits some. The repertoire includes about 180,000 clones, 50% to 60% of them detected once, and about 15% sits in the top ten. The sample here was CD4+ T cells sorted from blood, taken at week 0. These receptors were taken from a human donor with alopecia areata. Both conserved end residues are part of each CDR3. The D gene is left open where the match is weak. Not every row has a clone size; where given, it reads once, few, many or a size class.

CDR3 protein | CDR3 DNA | V gene | clone size | J gene | D gene
CASSLVDTDTQYF | TGTGCCAGCAGCTTGGTTGACACAGATACGCAGTATTTT | TRBV5-6 | - | TRBJ2-3 | -
CSVAGPGGNEQFF | TGCAGCGTTGCGGGACCTGGTGGGAATGAGCAGTTCTTC | TRBV29-1 | - | TRBJ2-1 | -
CASSSGHGSGNTIYF | TGCGCCAGCAGTTCGGGACACGGCTCTGGAAACACCATATATTTT | TRBV5-1 | - | TRBJ1-3 | -
CASSFGTLRYQETQYF | TGCGCCAGCAGCTTTGGGACTCTCCGGTACCAAGAGACCCAGTACTTC | TRBV5-1 | - | TRBJ2-5 | -
CSVTRTAGHSYEQYF | TGCAGCGTTACTCGGACAGCCGGGCACTCCTACGAGCAGTACTTC | TRBV29-1 | - | TRBJ2-7 | -
CASSLGRAGTGTDTQYF | TGCGCCAGCAGCTTGGGTCGTGCGGGGACCGGCACAGATACGCAGTATTTT | TRBV5-1 | few | TRBJ2-3 | -
CSVAEGGSSPLHF | TGCAGCGTTGCTGAAGGGGGCTCTTCACCCCTCCACTTT | TRBV29-1 | - | TRBJ1-6 | TRBD1
CASSIDGQTYEQYF | TGTGCCAGTAGTATAGATGGACAGACCTACGAGCAGTACTTC | TRBV19 | few | TRBJ2-7 | -
CSVGGRNSYEQYF | TGCAGCGTTGGAGGCAGGAACTCCTACGAGCAGTACTTC | TRBV29-1 | - | TRBJ2-7 | -
CASSSGTGLKETQYF | TGCGCCAGCAGCTCCGGGACAGGCCTAAAAGAGACCCAGTACTTC | TRBV5-1 | once | TRBJ2-5 | TRBD1
CATKRGIGETQYF | TGTGCCACCAAGCGGGGTATCGGCGAGACCCAGTACTTC | TRBV15 | - | TRBJ2-5 | TRBD2
CASSQGSGYGYTF | TGCGCCAGCAGTCAGGGTTCTGGCTATGGCTACACCTTC | TRBV23-1 | few | TRBJ1-2 | -
CASSRRLAGAGGGPDTQYF | TGTGCCAGCAGCCGTAGACTAGCGGGGGCAGGAGGGGGCCCAGATACGCAGTATTTT | TRBV7-7 | - | TRBJ2-3 | TRBD2
CATSRDPGGSYGYTF | TGTGCCACCAGCAGAGATCCGGGCGGGAGCTATGGCTACACCTTC | TRBV15 | - | TRBJ1-2 | -
CSGGRTPTGELFF | TGCAGCGGAGGAAGGACACCCACCGGGGAGCTGTTTTTT | TRBV29-1 | - | TRBJ2-2 | -
CASSGTDEKLFF | TGTGCCAGCTCCGGGACAGATGAAAAACTGTTTTTT | TRBV18 | - | TRBJ1-4 | TRBD1
CASKAPGSYGYTF | TGTGCCTCAAAGGCCCCCGGGAGCTATGGCTACACCTTC | TRBV30 | - | TRBJ1-2 | -
CASSPGLAGVQETQYF | TGTGCTAGCAGCCCGGGACTAGCGGGGGTACAAGAGACCCAGTACTTC | TRBV7-7 | - | TRBJ2-5 | TRBD2
CASSGGTISGNTIYF | TGTGCCAGCAGTGGAGGGACTATCTCTGGAAACACCATATATTTT | TRBV2 | - | TRBJ1-3 | -
CSVGGRANEKLFF | TGCAGCGTGGGGGGACGGGCGAATGAAAAACTGTTTTTT | TRBV29-1 | - | TRBJ1-4 | -
CASSRTGTPGEQYF | TGCGCCAGCAGTCGAACCGGGACACCCGGGGAGCAGTACTTC | TRBV4-1 | - | TRBJ2-7 | -
CASSVAGGGLYNEQFF | TGTGCCAGCAGCGTAGCAGGCGGGGGTCTATACAATGAGCAGTTCTTC | TRBV9 | - | TRBJ2-1 | TRBD2
CAWSQGSANQPQHF | TGTGCCTGGAGTCAGGGCAGCGCTAATCAGCCCCAGCATTTT | TRBV30 | few | TRBJ1-5 | -
CAWRTTDRVYEQYF | TGTGCCTGGAGGACGACGGACAGGGTCTACGAGCAGTACTTC | TRBV30 | - | TRBJ2-7 | TRBD1
CASSGGADQPQHF | TGTGCCAGTAGTGGAGGGGCCGATCAGCCCCAGCATTTT | TRBV19 | - | TRBJ1-5 | -
CASRMDRGSYEQYF | TGTGCCAGCAGAATGGACAGGGGATCTTACGAGCAGTACTTC | TRBV2 | - | TRBJ2-7 | TRBD1
CASRISGAYEQYF | TGTGCCAGCAGGATTAGCGGGGCGTACGAGCAGTACTTC | TRBV6-5 | - | TRBJ2-7 | TRBD2
CASSSFRGLIDSDTQYF | TGTGCCAGCAGCTCCTTCAGGGGGCTAATCGATTCAGATACGCAGTATTTT | TRBV7-9 | - | TRBJ2-3 | TRBD1
CAWSRSAGGIINIQYF | TGTGCCTGGAGTCGGAGTGCAGGGGGAATAATAAACATTCAGTACTTC | TRBV30 | - | TRBJ2-4 | TRBD1
CASRKNTGELFF | TGTGCCAGCAGAAAGAACACCGGGGAGCTGTTTTTT | TRBV9 | - | TRBJ2-2 | -
CASSLAAGGLVETQYF | TGTGCCAGCAGCTTAGCGGCGGGGGGTCTTGTGGAGACCCAGTACTTC | TRBV7-6 | - | TRBJ2-5 | TRBD2
CASSSGQLNSPLHF | TGCGCCAGCAGCTCCGGACAGCTTAATTCACCCCTCCACTTT | TRBV5-1 | - | TRBJ1-6 | -
CAWSYPPRNEQFF | TGTGCCTGGAGTTACCCACCCCGTAATGAGCAGTTCTTC | TRBV30 | - | TRBJ2-1 | -
CASSPMTGGNGYTF | TGTGCCAGCAGCCCGATGACAGGGGGCAATGGCTACACCTTC | TRBV7-3 | - | TRBJ1-2 | TRBD1
CASSLVWTGNTEAFF | TGTGCCAGCAGCTTAGTTTGGACAGGGAACACTGAAGCTTTCTTT | TRBV7-8 | few | TRBJ1-1 | TRBD1
CATHNVEDFNEKLFF | TGTGCCACCCACAACGTAGAAGATTTTAATGAAAAACTGTTTTTT | TRBV2 | - | TRBJ1-4 | -
CASSAILDRDRGLYTF | TGTGCCAGCAGCGCCATACTAGACCGGGACAGGGGGCTCTACACCTTC | TRBV5-4 | - | TRBJ1-2 | TRBD1
CASSPWPGGEYGYTF | TGTGCCAGCTCACCATGGCCAGGGGGTGAATATGGCTACACCTTC | TRBV18 | - | TRBJ1-2 | TRBD1
CASSPVLGVTDTQYF | TGTGCCAGCTCACCAGTCTTAGGTGTCACAGATACGCAGTATTTT | TRBV18 | - | TRBJ2-3 | -
CASSLVGPTGKVETQYF | TGTGCCAGCAGTTTAGTCGGACCGACAGGGAAAGTAGAGACCCAGTACTTC | TRBV27 | once | TRBJ2-5 | TRBD1
CAWSTGHNGANVLTF | TGTGCCTGGAGTACCGGGCACAATGGGGCCAACGTCCTGACTTTC | TRBV30 | - | TRBJ2-6 | -
CSALVGGVNQPQHF | TGCAGCGCCCTTGTGGGGGGAGTGAATCAGCCCCAGCATTTT | TRBV29-1 | - | TRBJ1-5 | -
CASRGSRGTHTEAFF | TGTGCCAGCAGAGGAAGTAGGGGGACACACACTGAAGCTTTCTTT | TRBV6-5 | few | TRBJ1-1 | -
CSAAGAGNQPQHF | TGCAGCGCTGCAGGGGCCGGCAATCAGCCCCAGCATTTT | TRBV29-1 | - | TRBJ1-5 | -
CSVSAGPGEKLFF | TGCAGCGTTTCCGCGGGGCCGGGTGAAAAACTGTTTTTT | TRBV29-1 | - | TRBJ1-4 | -